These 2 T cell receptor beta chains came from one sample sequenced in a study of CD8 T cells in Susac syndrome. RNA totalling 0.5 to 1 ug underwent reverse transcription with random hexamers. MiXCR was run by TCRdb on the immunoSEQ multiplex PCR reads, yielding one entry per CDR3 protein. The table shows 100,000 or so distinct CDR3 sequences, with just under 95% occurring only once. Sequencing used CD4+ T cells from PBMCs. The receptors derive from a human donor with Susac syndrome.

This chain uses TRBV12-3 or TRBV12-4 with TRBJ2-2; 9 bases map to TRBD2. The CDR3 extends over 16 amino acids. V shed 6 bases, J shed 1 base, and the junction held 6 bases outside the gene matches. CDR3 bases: TGTGCCAGCAGACCCTCTAGCGGGGTGAACACCGGGGAGCTGTTTTTT. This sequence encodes CASRPSSGVNTGELFF.

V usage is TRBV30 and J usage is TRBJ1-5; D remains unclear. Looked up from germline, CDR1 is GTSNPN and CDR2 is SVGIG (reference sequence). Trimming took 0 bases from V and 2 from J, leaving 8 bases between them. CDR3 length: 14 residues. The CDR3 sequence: CAWSVVGRNQPQHF. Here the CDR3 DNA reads TGTGCCTGGAGTGTAGTAGGGCGCAATCAGCCCCAGCATTTT. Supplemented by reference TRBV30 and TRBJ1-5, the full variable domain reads SQTIHQWPATLVQPVGSPLSLECTVEGTSNPNLYWYRQAAGRGLQLLFYSVGIGQISSEVPQNLSASRPQDRQFILSSKKLLLSDSGFYLCAWSVVGRNQPQHFGDGTRLSIL.